The source of this T cell receptor (beta chain) is a study of blood T cell repertoires in COVID-19. Study information: COVID-19 samples, acute and convalescent, were from the United States, Italy and Spain.

TCRdb keeps only in-frame clones here, not all; method: immunoSEQ multiplex PCR. Among nearly 200,000 clones listed, about 86% were seen once. Germline CDR1 is LNHDA and CDR2 is SQIVND (reference sequence). The CDR3 spans 16 residues. V gave up 7 bases and J gave up 0 bases, with 15 bases separating them. Source material: peripheral blood. The chain combines TRBV19 with TRBJ2-2, with a tentative D call TRBD2 (5 bases). The clonotype was recovered from a woman in her sixties or seventies with acute or convalescent COVID-19. DNA for the CDR3: TGTGCCAGTACCGCTTGGACTTCTGCGAACACCGGGGAGCTGTTTTTT. Residues: CASTAWTSANTGELFF.